Described below is a single T cell receptor beta chain sequence and its context. The antigen this receptor binds is unknown. There are no base qualities to consult, and no much larger clone falls within one base. Other DNA variants within this sample encode the same CDR3. Based on the germline V gene (reference sequence), the CDR1 and CDR2 sequences are LNHDA and SQIVND. The CDR3 sequence holds 14 residues, the cysteine and phenylalanine included. CDR3 DNA only is kept here, 42 bases in frame from base 1. The V and J ends are trimmed by 3 bases and 3 bases, leaving 10 bases between them. This sample is part of a study of cytomegalovirus exposure and HLA in healthy donors listed by TCRdb under 2017. For the study in its entirety: An earlier analysis of about 530 of the donors reported 276 Gb of sequence data and 117 million unique TCR beta sequences obtained from some 170 million T cells. Around 320 gigabases of sequencing data and some 85 million unique TCR sequences were included in an early release covering under 650 HLA-typed donors. Of the 350 to 450 genotyped donors, roughly 76% were placed in the genetic ancestry cluster associated with self-reported Caucasian donors. The study was designed to test whether signatures of past pathogen exposure could be identified by cataloging public T cell receptors. The T cell repertoires of 550 to 850 subjects were profiled by immunosequencing and related to cytomegalovirus serostatus. In addition to the first cohort of 666 subjects, a separate validation cohort of some 120 different subjects was used. High-throughput TCR immunosequencing, statistical association of individual TCRs with disease status, and machine learning were combined to predict cytomegalovirus infection status. A later analysis re-examined previously published TCR beta repertoires from roughly 720 donors and added high-resolution HLA genotyping to investigate patterns of TCR occurrence. In the later analysis, no new phenotypic data were used to find candidate immune exposures; instead, reliance was placed on TCR beta sequences and their occurrence across donors. An earlier analysis of 500 to 650 of the donors applied high-throughput TCR beta sequencing to assess whether each TCR beta V gene segment acted as functional or pseudogenic. Alongside the repertoire data, information on donor age, sex, ethnicity and CMV serostatus was compiled. A later genetic analysis took genome-wide SNP genotypes for about 65% of the 666 donors and used that subset as a discovery cohort. Every repertoire in the discovery cohort had been generated on one and the same sequencing platform. Both class I and class II loci were covered by HLA typing, at four-digit resolution. Typing coverage differed by locus: A, B, C, DRB1 and DQB1 were typed in roughly 629-640 donors, DQA1 in 522, DPA1 in some 570, and DPB1 in 450 to 490. About five DR-DQ haplotypes were treated as single units for association and clustering because of strong linkage in the cohort. On average, roughly 240,000 unique TCR beta nucleotide sequences were sequenced per donor among 350 to 400 genotyped donors of the cohort, with roughly a sixth of those sequences being non-productive. Broad study findings and their caveats: Assigning TCR associations to individual alleles was difficult when HLA alleles, especially DR and DQ, strongly co-occurred. Compared with the approximately 700-donor mean, donors in an Asian-associated ancestry cluster had fewer N-insertions in productive TCRs, according to a later genetic analysis. Because some donors lacked HLA typing at each locus, the association tests relied only on the typed subset. The only immune exposure information available for the cohort was CMV serostatus. A cluster of highly shared sequence variants was judged likely to represent a technical artifact of the sequencing pipeline. In vitro tests confirmed that three of the cytomegalovirus-associated TCR beta chains recognize cytomegalovirus antigens. Roughly uniform sequencing depth across donors was assumed in presence/absence analyses, although this assumption may not hold. A later genetic analysis associated a missense DCLRE1C variant with V-gene and J-gene trimming of TCR beta chains, and an independent cohort replicated the association. In a later analysis, TCR association rates were found to vary across HLA loci, with the most associated TCRs seen for DRB1 alleles and the fewest for HLA-C alleles. In a later analysis, several top co-occurrence clusters were reported to appear linked to parvovirus B19, influenza, CMV and Epstein-Barr virus. A total of about 150 TCR beta chains were listed by the study as associated with cytomegalovirus. In an earlier analysis of roughly 500 of the donors, most TCR beta V segments appeared in productive rearrangements about 87% or about 30% of the time, broadly matching IMGT annotations. This cohort had only TCR beta chains sequenced, and the lack of alpha or paired-chain data limited which features could be detected. In a later analysis, HLA-associated TCR beta chains were found to be more clonally expanded and to have lower generation probabilities than equally common non-associated chains. Because counts were too low, 15 to 20 rarely observed V segments, including chromosome 9 orphons, were excluded from the earlier analysis of around 640 of the donors. In a later analysis, most CMV-associated TCR beta chains were found to appear HLA-restricted, with HLA associations seemingly driven largely by CMV exposure. The classifier was reported to diagnose cytomegalovirus status with high specificity and sensitivity in both the original cohort and the validation cohort. Correlated functional status among segregating V segments might be attributable to linkage disequilibrium, but an unknown experimental factor could not be ruled out. It was suggested by the authors that the approach could potentially be generalized to other disease states and immunological phenotypes. While some public TCRs were present in many individuals, most TCR sequences turned up only very rarely across donors. A further reported finding was that TCR beta sequences accurately predicted the HLA-A and HLA-B alleles for most subjects in the first cohort. Specific HLA alleles were associated with over 15,000 TCR beta sequences at a false discovery rate of 0.05 in a later analysis. Some IMGT-functional V segments, including TRBV6-2 and TRBV6-3, could not be distinguished by the 87-base-pair reads and were therefore excluded.

The protocol used for the library was the immunoSEQ multiplex PCR assay. The multiplex PCR relied on a mix of 60 forward primers for TCR Vbeta segments and 13 reverse primers for TCR Jbeta segments. The CDR3 region of rearranged TCR beta genes was amplified from genomic DNA by a multiplex PCR assay. On the Illumina HiSeq System, the amplified TCR beta libraries were sequenced as 87-base-pair reads. In the paper's pipeline: Across the roughly 670 repertoires, a later analysis counted 60 million to 90 million unique TCR beta chains, 8.5 million to 12 million of which were shared by at least two donors. A nearest-neighbor algorithm error-corrected the raw reads and collapsed the reads into unique sequences, merging closely related sequences to remove PCR and sequencing errors. V, D and J gene segments were assigned by aligning CDR3 sequences to IMGT reference sequences. Each retained sequence needed at least a six-nucleotide match to both a V gene segment and a J gene segment. A rearrangement was called productive if the CDR3 had no stop codons and remained in frame with V and J, and every other rearrangement was called non-productive. CDR3 was defined according to IMGT convention as the region running from the second conserved V-encoded cysteine to the conserved J-encoded phenylalanine. Sequences without an unambiguous match to a single V gene segment were excluded from the earlier analysis of about 600 of the donors. An earlier analysis of around 600 of the donors classified V segments as functional when productive rearrangements were above 56.7% and as segregating when the standard deviation between donors was above 5%. A statistical classification framework was built to diagnose cytomegalovirus status from the catalog of TCR beta chain sequences. A later analysis assigned V and J genes by comparing TCR nucleotide sequences with IMGT/GENE-DB human TR gene sequences. A later analysis assigned CDR3 sequences and most-parsimonious VDJ recombination scenarios with the TCRdist pipeline. A later analysis defined each TCR beta chain by its CDR3 amino acid sequence plus V-gene family, and excluded reads lacking a unique V-gene family. In a later analysis, 500 to 650 highly shared, low-generation-probability nucleotide sequences were removed to address suspected cross-contamination and a sequencing artifact. For each public chain, a later analysis derived a clonal expansion index from normalized ranks of inferred template counts within each repertoire. In a later analysis, generation probabilities were computed using a VDJ recombination model fitted to out-of-frame rearrangements, and the results were checked against IGoR. Hypergeometric tests were used in a later analysis to score TCR-TCR, TCR-HLA and TCR-CMV co-occurrence, with a repertoire-size bias correction applied to the TCR pairs. To estimate false discovery rates, a later analysis permuted the HLA or CMV assignments 20 times. A later analysis grouped co-occurring TCRs with DBSCAN, adding TCRdist sequence similarity when clustering within HLA-allele-positive subsets. Repertoires with fewer than 30,000 or more than 120,000 public chains, plus five repertoires with anomalous nucleotide sharing, were excluded from co-occurrence clustering. The immuneACCESS repertoire file appears here via TCRdb, limited to in-frame rearrangements. These files lack a portion of the clones; in checked studies, under half of the deficit traces to unresolved V genes, and the cause of the others is not known. For V, J and clone size, that table is used; D and trimming come from the DNA. The sample table shows 150,000 to 200,000 clones, and 55% to 70% are seen once. Less than 3.5% of the sample is held by the ten biggest clonotypes.

The cohort comprised approximately 700 healthy bone marrow donors. At the time of sampling, all cohort members were nominally healthy, though unrecorded immune exposures were likely present. The donor tested CMV seropositive, placing the donor among the 310 or so seropositive members of the cohort. A peripheral blood sample was provided by each donor, and peripheral blood mononuclear cells were used for TCR beta sequencing. The Qiagen DNeasy Blood Extraction Kit was used to extract genomic DNA from the blood cell samples. Here the chain combines TRBV19 and TRBJ2-3; the best D guess is TRBD2, with 6 bases matching. This receptor was identified in a woman aged 40 to 50 in good health and CMV-seropositive. The sequenced sample was PBMCs. Here is the DNA: TGTGCCAGTAGTATTAGTGGAGGGACAGATACGCAGTATTTT. Its protein product is CASSISGGTDTQYF.